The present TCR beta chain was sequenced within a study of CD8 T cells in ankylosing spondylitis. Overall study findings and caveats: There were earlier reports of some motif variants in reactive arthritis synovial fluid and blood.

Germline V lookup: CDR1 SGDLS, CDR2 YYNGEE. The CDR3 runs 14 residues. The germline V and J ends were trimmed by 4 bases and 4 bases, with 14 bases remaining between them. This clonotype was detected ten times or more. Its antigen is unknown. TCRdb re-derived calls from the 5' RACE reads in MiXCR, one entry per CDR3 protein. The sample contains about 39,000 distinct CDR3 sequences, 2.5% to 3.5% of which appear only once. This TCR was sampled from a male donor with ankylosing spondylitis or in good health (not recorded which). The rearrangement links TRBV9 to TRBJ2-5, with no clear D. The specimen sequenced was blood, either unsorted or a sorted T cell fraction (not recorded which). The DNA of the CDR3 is TGTGCCAGCAGCCCACGTGACCGACGAGAGACCCAGTACTTC. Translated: CASSPRDRRETQYF.